This T cell receptor beta chain was identified in a study of OX40 agonist ivuxolimab in advanced cancers. At the level of the study: While on treatment, patients had intravenous ivuxolimab at 0.01 to 10 mg/kg every 2 weeks. Partial responses were achieved by three patients: one hepatocellular carcinoma, two cutaneous melanoma.

Only in-frame clones appear in the TCRdb table, and some are missing; sequencing was by immunoSEQ multiplex PCR. The sample has tens of thousands of clones, around 80% seen once. This CDR3 has 15 residues. Unmatched junction bases numbered 5, after V lost 0 bases and J lost 3 bases. Germline V CDR1 and CDR2: SGDLS, YYNGEE. General study findings and limits: Antigens targeted by the expanded peripheral T cells were not determined. Expanded clones were, on average, more numerous among CD8+ T cells than CD4+.

This clone was found a few times. Its matching antigen is unknown. This specimen consisted of CD4+ or CD8+ T cells sorted from blood, obtained in a trial of the OX40 agonist ivuxolimab. The chain links TRBV9 to TRBJ2-7, with 8 bases that match TRBD1. This TCR was recovered from an adult with an advanced solid tumor such as melanoma, head and neck, liver or kidney cancer. The CDR3 region has the DNA TGTGCCAGCAGCGTAGACCTAGACAGGGGCTACGAGCAGTACTTC. It is translated as CASSVDLDRGYEQYF.